Listed here are 8 T cell receptor beta chains from one sample, sequenced in a study of blood T cells in healthy people across ages. Primers used in a second PCR of about 6 to 11 cycles were a sample-barcoded 5' primer and a J-beta primer mix. One entry per CDR3 protein results from TCRdb running MiXCR on the 5' RACE reads. Of around 800,000 distinct CDR3 sequences listed, 46% are singletons. The sample consisted of blood. These receptor sequences come from a man older than 75 in good health.

This clonotype was observed a handful of times. The chain recombines TRBV29-1 with TRBJ2-5; D possibly corresponds to TRBD1 (6 bases). Germline CDR1 reads SQVTM; CDR2 reads ANQGSEA. Trimming took 7 bases from V and 1 from J, leaving 13 bases between them. The length of the CDR3 is 13 residues. Here the CDR3 DNA reads TGCAGCGCCAAACAGGGAACCCAAGAGACCCAGTACTTC. As protein: CSAKQGTQETQYF.

This chain links TRBV28 with TRBJ1-1; the D is unclear. Germline V gene sequence: CDR1 MDHEN, CDR2 SYDVKM. V lost 7 bases to trimming and J lost 0 bases, with 9 bases between them. The CDR3 spans 13 residues. CDR3 DNA sequence: TGTGCCAGCAAAAAGGAAGTGAACACTGAAGCTTTCTTT. Translating gives CASKKEVNTEAFF.

The rearrangement links TRBV29-1 to TRBJ2-3; the match to TRBD2 covers 8 bases. With 3 bases clipped from V and 4 bases from J, the junction kept 0 bases outside the gene matches. The CDR3 is made up of 12 amino acids. CDR1 is SQVTM and CDR2 is ANQGSEA in the germline V gene. In DNA form, the CDR3 reads TGCAGCGTTGAGGGACTAGCAGATACGCAGTATTTT. The encoded protein is CSVEGLADTQYF.

CDR3 sequence (DNA): TGTGCCAGCAGTCTTCATCGGGACGTCTACGAGCAGTACTTC. As protein: CASSLHRDVYEQYF. The chain uses TRBV6-5 and TRBJ2-7; D could derive from TRBD1 or TRBD2 (5 bases each). Trimming cost V 5 bases and J 3 bases, with 14 bases left between them. Germline CDR1 and CDR2: MNHEY and SVGAGI. This CDR3 has 14 residues.

The chain links TRBV28 to TRBJ2-1; the D gene is possibly TRBD2 (6 bases). Per germline, CDR1 MDHEN and CDR2 SYDVKM. CDR3 length: 17 amino acids. Deletions cut 10 bases from V and 0 bases from J, with 22 bases between. This CDR3 reads CAILDRDSLSSYNEQFF. The CDR3 coding sequence is TGTGCCATCCTCGACCGGGACTCATTAAGCTCCTACAATGAGCAGTTCTTC.

The CDR3 DNA follows: TGTGCCAGCAGTTTTGACAGATTAACCTACAATGAGCAGTTCTTC. Its translation: CASSFDRLTYNEQFF. V gene TRBV12-3 or TRBV12-4 combines with J gene TRBJ2-1; a weak D match, TRBD1 (5 bases). CDR3 length: 15 amino acids. The V end was cut by 3 bases, the J end by 2 bases, with 11 bases between.

CDR3 protein: CASSRPSLGNEQYF. CDR3 coding DNA: TGCGCCAGCAGCCGACCTAGCTTGGGGAATGAGCAGTACTTC. The chain combines TRBV5-1 with TRBJ2-5; TRBD2 might be the D (5 bases). V lost 4 bases and J lost 11, with 21 bases in between. The CDR3 has 14 amino acids. Germline values: CDR1 SGHRS, CDR2 YFSETQ.

The chain couples TRBV7-2 to TRBJ2-6; no reliable D call. V lost 2 bases and J 3 bases, leaving 8 bases between the germline ends. CDR1 and CDR2 from the germline V gene are SGHTA and FQGNSA. The CDR3 length is 15 residues. The CDR3 DNA reads as TGTGCCAGCAGCTTATCGGACGGTGGGGCCAACGTCCTGACTTTC. It translates to CASSLSDGGANVLTF.